The entry below gives a single T cell receptor beta chain sequence along with its context. The CDR3 extends over 14 amino acids. Germline CDR1 and CDR2: LNHDA and SQIVND (reference sequence). Trimming pared 2 bases from V and 4 bases from J, leaving 8 bases between. This specimen comes from a study of blood T cell repertoires in COVID-19. Study at large: Sites across the United States, Italy and Spain contributed samples from acute and convalescent COVID-19. T cells, B-cell-depleted T cells, or PBMCs provided the cDNA or gDNA that served as material.

Authors' processing steps: Nucleated cell counts were estimated from reference gene primer amplification. Profiling relied on immunoSEQ multiplex PCR, and the TCRdb table lists in-frame clones only, not all of them. That table is the source of V, J and clone size, and D and trimming were worked out from the DNA. The sample includes about 220,000 clones, roughly 86% of them seen just once. The gene calls are TRBV19 and TRBJ2-2; weak D call: TRBD1 (5 bases). The sequence derives from a woman in her twenties or thirties who had recovered from COVID-19. The sequenced sample was peripheral blood. The CDR3 DNA is TGTGCCAGTAGTATATGGGGCGGCACCGGGGAGCTGTTTTTT. This codes for CASSIWGGTGELFF. Looking up the rest from reference TRBV19 and TRBJ2-2 gives the full variable domain: DGGITQSPKYLFRKEGQNVTLSCEQNLNHDAMYWYRQDPGQGLRLIYYSQIVNDFQKGDIAEGYSVSREKKESFPLTVTSAQKNPTAFYLCASSIWGGTGELFFGEGSRLTVL.